This TCR beta chain is from a study of T-cell memory formation after mild COVID-19. The germline V gene encodes CDR1 SEHNR and CDR2 FQNEAQ (reference sequence). This CDR3 is built from 17 residues. V lost 4 bases and J lost 6, with 22 bases in between. General study findings and limits: Mainly in CM and EM were contracting CD4+ clones; CD8+ were in EMRA.

TCRdb reanalysed the 5' RACE reads using MiXCR and keeps one entry per CDR3 protein. The sample lists about 620,000 distinct CDR3 sequences, 18% occurring once. In this sample, this clonotype turned up a few times. No antigen is known for it. This TCR was sampled from an adult woman who had mild COVID-19 (a few samples of this study predate the infection). Cell type and time point are not known. The rearrangement links TRBV7-9 to TRBJ1-5; possibly TRBD1 for D (5 bases). The sequenced sample consisted of PBMCs or a T cell subset sorted from them (not recorded which). The CDR3 sequence: CASSSQTAASTSQPQHF. For the CDR3, the DNA is TGTGCCAGCAGCTCTCAGACAGCAGCCTCTACTTCTCAGCCCCAGCATTTT.